Listed below are T cell receptor beta chains from one sample, sequenced in a study of Ad26.COV2.S vaccination and SARS-CoV-2 variants. Only in-frame clones appear in the TCRdb table, and some are missing; sequencing was by immunoSEQ multiplex PCR. This table holds fewer than 400,000 clones, roughly 90% found once. Here the sequenced sample was peripheral blood, taken in a trial of Ad26.COV2.S vaccine versus placebo. The receptors were gathered from a person aged 18-60 years who received the Ad26.COV2.S COVID-19 vaccine or a placebo. CDR3s include the opening cysteine and the closing phenylalanine or tryptophan. A D gene is named only where the DNA matches it firmly. For some rows the clone size is stated as once, few or many, or as a class when expanded; others skip it.

>TRBD1|TRBV11-2|.|TRBJ1-6
TGTGCCAGCAGCCCTGACGGACAGGAATGGTATTCACCCCTCCACTTT
CASSPDGQEWYSPLHF
>TRBD1|TRBV25-1|.|TRBJ2-3
TGTGCCAGCAGTTTCGGACAGGGAGATACGCAGTATTTT
CASSFGQGDTQYF
>.|TRBV5-5|.|TRBJ1-1
TGTGCCAGCAGCTTGGGTATTCGATTGGGGATCCCGAACACTGAAGCTTTCTTT
CASSLGIRLGIPNTEAFF
>.|TRBV9|.|TRBJ2-5
TGTGCCAGCAGCTCCGGGGCCCCGTACCAAGAGACCCAGTACTTC
CASSSGAPYQETQYF
>.|TRBV4-1|few|TRBJ1-3
TGCGCCAGCAGCCAAGAAGGCATGGGCGGAAACACCATATATTTT
CASSQEGMGGNTIYF
>.|TRBV4-2|.|TRBJ1-1
TGTGCCAGCAGCCAAGGTCCGGGCGGGGGCACTGAAGCTTTCTTT
CASSQGPGGGTEAFF
>.|TRBV4-1|few|TRBJ1-6
TGCGCCAGCAGCCAAACGGGACAAAACTCACCCCTCCACTTT
CASSQTGQNSPLHF
>.|TRBV7-2|.|TRBJ2-5
TGTGCCAGCAGCTTAATGTGGGGCAACTGGGAGACCCAGTACTTC
CASSLMWGNWETQYF
>.|TRBV19|.|TRBJ2-1
TGTGCCAGTAGTATATCCCCCATCCCCCGACTAGGCTCCTACAATGAGCAGTTCTTC
CASSISPIPRLGSYNEQFF
>TRBD1|TRBV7-2|few|TRBJ1-5
TGTGCCAGCAGCTTAGGGCTACAGGGGTGGGACAATCAGCCCCAGCATTTT
CASSLGLQGWDNQPQHF
>.|TRBV7-2|.|TRBJ2-7
TGTGCCAGCAGCTTAGCGGGGACGGGACCTCAGTACTTC
CASSLAGTGPQYF
>.|TRBV3-1/TRBV3-2|.|TRBJ2-7
TGTGCCAGCAGCCAAGGGGAGACGGGGCTATACTACGAGCAGTACTTC
CASSQGETGLYYEQYF
>TRBD1|TRBV7-2|.|TRBJ2-1
TGTGCCAGCAGCCCCCGGACAGGGGAGGGATCCTACAATGAGCAGTTCTTC
CASSPRTGEGSYNEQFF
>.|TRBV12-3/TRBV12-4|.|TRBJ2-1
TGTGCCAGCAGTTCGTACAATGAGCAGTTCTTC
CASSSYNEQFF
>.|TRBV9|.|TRBJ1-6
TGTGCCAGCAGCGTCATCGGGGGGAATTCACCCCTCCACTTT
CASSVIGGNSPLHF
>TRBD2|TRBV4-3|.|TRBJ2-3
TGCGCCAGCAGCCAAGGGGGACTAGGCACAGATACGCAGTATTTT
CASSQGGLGTDTQYF
>TRBD1|TRBV13|.|TRBJ2-7
TGTGCCAGCAGCCTCCGGACAGGCGGTTGGTACGAGCAGTACTTC
CASSLRTGGWYEQYF
>.|TRBV30|.|TRBJ1-3
TGTGCCTGTAACACAGGGAATGGAAACACCATATATTTT
CACNTGNGNTIYF
>.|TRBV10-1|.|TRBJ2-7
TGCGCCAGCAGTGAAGGCAGGAACTACGAGCAGTACTTC
CASSEGRNYEQYF
>.|TRBV6-5|.|TRBJ2-3
TGTGCCAGCAGTTACCGCCAAGGAGATACGCAGTATTTT
CASSYRQGDTQYF
>.|TRBV28|.|TRBJ1-6
TGTGCCAGCAGTTTGCCAGGGAGAAATTCACCCCTCCACTTT
CASSLPGRNSPLHF
>TRBD2|TRBV9|.|TRBJ2-1
TGTGCCAGCGGATCACTAGCGCTATTAGGGAATGAGCAGTTCTTC
CASGSLALLGNEQFF
>.|TRBV11-3|.|TRBJ1-5
TGTGCCAGCAGCTTAGATCCATGGCAGCCCCAGCATTTT
CASSLDPWQPQHF
>.|TRBV14|.|TRBJ2-1
TGTGCCAGCAGCCAAGGGGGCTCCTACAATGAGCAGTTCTTC
CASSQGGSYNEQFF
>.|TRBV3-1/TRBV3-2|.|TRBJ1-3
TGTGCCAGCAGCCAAGTGGGCAGGGTGGGAATTTATGTCTCTGGAAACACCATATATTTT
CASSQVGRVGIYVSGNTIYF
>.|TRBV7-3|.|TRBJ2-2
TGTGCCAGCAGCTCTCAGGGTTTCGTCAACACCGGGGAGCTGTTTTTT
CASSSQGFVNTGELFF
>TRBD2|TRBV7-9|.|TRBJ2-7
TGTGCCAGCAGCGCGACTAGCGGGGGGTACGAGCAGTACTTC
CASSATSGGYEQYF
>.|TRBV9|.|TRBJ1-4
TGTGCCAGCAGCATCTCAGGGACGGGGCATGAAAAACTGTTTTTT
CASSISGTGHEKLFF
>.|TRBV19|.|TRBJ1-1
TGTGCCAGTAGTTTGCGGACACAGGGAGGCACTGAAGCTTTCTTT
CASSLRTQGGTEAFF
>.|TRBV2|.|TRBJ2-6
TGTGCCAGCGTGGGGTCTGGGGCCAACGTCCTGACTTTC
CASVGSGANVLTF
>TRBD1|TRBV27|.|TRBJ1-2
TGTGCCAGCAGTCTCCAGGGGACAGCCTATGGCTACACCTTC
CASSLQGTAYGYTF
>.|TRBV12-3/TRBV12-4|.|TRBJ1-1
TGTGCCAGCAGTTTTACCACTGAAGCTTTCTTT
CASSFTTEAFF
>.|TRBV24-1|.|TRBJ2-2
TGTGCCACCAGTGACCCCACAGGTTCCGGGGAGCTGTTTTTT
CATSDPTGSGELFF
>TRBD2|TRBV9|.|TRBJ2-2
TGTGCCAGCAGCGTAGCGGCGGGGGGCACCGGGGAGCTGTTTTTT
CASSVAAGGTGELFF
>.|TRBV12-5|once|TRBJ1-1
TGTGCTAGTGGTTTGTGGGGGCTGGGGGCTTTCTTT
CASGLWGLGAFF
>.|TRBV6-1|.|TRBJ1-2
TGTGCCAGCAGTGAGTGGACCTCCTCTTTAGCTAACTATGGCTACACCTTC
CASSEWTSSLANYGYTF
>.|TRBV7-8|.|TRBJ2-3
TGTGCCAGCAGCCCAGCAGGGAACACAGATACGCAGTATTTT
CASSPAGNTDTQYF
>.|TRBV7-2|.|TRBJ2-5
TGTGCCAGCAGCTTAAATGGCCTGCAAGAGACCCAGTACTTC
CASSLNGLQETQYF
>.|TRBV7-3|once|TRBJ2-3
TGTGCCAGCAGCTTGTTGGGTGCGGATACGCAGTATTTT
CASSLLGADTQYF
>.|TRBV7-2|.|TRBJ1-3
TGTGCCAGCACCTTCCTGGCGGGCTCTGGAAACACCATATATTTT
CASTFLAGSGNTIYF